This TCR beta chain came from a study of blood T cell repertoires in COVID-19. Study background: Material from acute and convalescent COVID-19 was sourced from the United States, Italy and Spain. T cells, B-cell-depleted T cells, or PBMCs supplied cDNA or gDNA.

Authors' methods: By means of reference gene primer amplification, nucleated cell counts were estimated. Using immunoSEQ multiplex PCR, the repertoire was profiled, and TCRdb retains in-frame clones only, with some absent. V, J and clone size are taken as reported in that table, and D and trimming were inferred from the DNA itself. Among roughly 11,000 clones listed, around 82% were seen once. This clone was detected a few times. Sequencing used peripheral blood. This sequence originates from a human donor in a cohort sampled during active COVID-19.

The CDR3 nucleotides are TGTGCCAGCAGTCTAGGCACTGAAGCTTTCTTT. It is translated as CASSLGTEAFF. The chain combines TRBV5-6 with TRBJ1-1; D is unclear. Trimming pared 5 bases from V and 4 bases from J, leaving 6 bases between. The CDR3 covers 11 residues. Germline V gives CDR1 SGHDT, CDR2 YYEEEE.